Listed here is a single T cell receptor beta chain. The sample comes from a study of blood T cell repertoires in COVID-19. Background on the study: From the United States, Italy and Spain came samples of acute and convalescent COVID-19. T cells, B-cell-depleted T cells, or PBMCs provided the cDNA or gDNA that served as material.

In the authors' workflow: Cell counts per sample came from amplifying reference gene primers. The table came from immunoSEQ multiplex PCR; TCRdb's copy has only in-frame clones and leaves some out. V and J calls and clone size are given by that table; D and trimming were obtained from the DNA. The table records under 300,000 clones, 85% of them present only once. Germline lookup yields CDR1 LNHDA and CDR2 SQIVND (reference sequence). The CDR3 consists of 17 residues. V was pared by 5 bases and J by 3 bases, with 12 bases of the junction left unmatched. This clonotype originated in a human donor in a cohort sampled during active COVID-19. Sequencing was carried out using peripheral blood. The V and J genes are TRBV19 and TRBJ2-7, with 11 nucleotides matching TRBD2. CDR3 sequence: CASSVPSGRSNHYEQYF. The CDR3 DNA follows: TGTGCCAGTAGTGTCCCTAGCGGGAGGTCGAACCACTACGAGCAGTACTTC.